This T cell receptor (beta chain) was profiled in a study of shared clonotypes between healthy human individuals. Sequenced by immunoSEQ multiplex PCR; TCRdb stores in-frame clones only, minus some. Of approximately 2,200,000 clones listed, under 95% were seen once; the top ten hold approximately 1.7%. Study results and caveats: Compared with clonotypes that all four donors shared, non-shared clonotypes had lower generation probabilities.

A word on this clone: Antigen unknown.

Terminally differentiated effector memory CD45RA+ cells were excluded by CCR7 positive selection of CD45RO-negative cells. Sequencing was performed on naive CD8+ T cells from PBMCs. The TCR was taken from a man aged 18 to 29 in good health. Some clones in this sample may be carry-over from other donors' samples.

DNA of the CDR3: TGTGCCAGCATCCAGAGGGGGACAGGGGCCTCAAGGTCGTACAATGAGCAGTTCTTC. Protein sequence: CASIQRGTGASRSYNEQFF. The chain carries TRBV27 and TRBJ2-1; 10 nucleotides agree with TRBD1. The CDR3 covers 19 residues. Per germline, CDR1 MNHEY and CDR2 SMNVEV (reference sequence). Unmatched junction bases numbered 19, after V lost 7 bases and J lost 4 bases.